These 10 T cell receptor beta chains were all obtained from the same sample, sequenced in a study of T cells in Graves' hyperthyroidism and ophthalmopathy. It was RNA transcripts that yielded the amplified TCR beta CDR3 regions. Researchers ran a first-round RT-PCR on the TCR CDR3 using the HTBI primer set. TCRdb redid the calling of the multiplex PCR reads with MiXCR, one entry per CDR3 protein. The sample carries about 400,000 distinct CDR3 sequences, approximately 15% recorded once. Material for sequencing was blood. The origin of the receptors is a man between 18 and 35 years old with Graves' ophthalmopathy.

This clonotype was observed many times. The chain uses TRBV20-1 and TRBJ2-7, with D unclear. The CDR3 totals 13 residues. Germline V lookup: CDR1 DFQATT, CDR2 SNEGSKA (reference sequence). V was trimmed by 0 bases and J by 0 bases, leaving 6 bases between them. The CDR3 here is CSAREGVSYEQYF. The CDR3 DNA sequence: TGCAGTGCTAGAGAGGGTGTCTCCTACGAGCAGTACTTC.

This clonotype has a handful of counts. The rearrangement uses TRBV3-1 and TRBJ1-4, with 7 bases matching TRBD1. V dropped 2 bases and J dropped 5; count of bases not matched to a gene: 2. The CDR3 sequence is 14 residues long. Germline values: CDR1 LGHDT, CDR2 YNNKEL (reference sequence). In nucleotides, the CDR3 is TGTGCCAGCAGCCAACAGACAGGGAATGAAAAACTGTTTTTT. Translating gives CASSQQTGNEKLFF.

This clonotype was seen at least ten times. The rearrangement uses TRBV30 and TRBJ2-5; D is undetermined. Germline values: CDR1 GTSNPN, CDR2 SVGIG (reference sequence). Between the trimmed V and J ends, which lost 3 bases and 4 bases, there was a span of 9 bases. The CDR3 spans 12 residues. CDR3: CAWSPLGETQYF. DNA of the CDR3: TGTGCCTGGAGCCCACTCGGAGAGACCCAGTACTTC.

This clonotype was picked up many times. This chain connects TRBV7-2 to TRBJ2-3; 7 nucleotides match TRBD1. This CDR3 is 16 amino acids long. Germline trimming cut 5 bases from V and 2 bases from J; bases unmatched to any gene: 10. Germline CDR1 SGHTA, CDR2 FQGNSA. The CDR3 coding sequence is TGTGCCAGCAGCGTGAGAAACAGGGGCCTCACAGATACGCAGTATTTT. It specifies CASSVRNRGLTDTQYF.

This clonotype was recorded many times. The rearrangement uses TRBV12-3 or TRBV12-4 and TRBJ2-7, with TRBD1 identical over 7 bases. The V and J ends lost 5 bases and 2 bases, in that order; junction bases with no gene match: 9. The CDR3 consists of 15 residues. The DNA for the CDR3 is TGTGCCAGCAGTGAGATACAGGGGACCCCCTACGAGCAGTACTTC. Translating gives CASSEIQGTPYEQYF.

Regarding this clonotype: A much larger clone lies a single base off, so this may be a read error. This chain joins TRBV20-1 and TRBJ2-2; TRBD2 matches 10 bases. Germline trimming cut 2 bases from V and 4 bases from J; bases unmatched to any gene: 4. The CDR3 sequence is 15 residues long. Germline CDR1 and CDR2: DFQATT and SNEGSKA (reference sequence). CDR3 loop: CSARLAGETTGELFF. Here the CDR3 DNA reads TGCAGTGCTAGACTAGCGGGGGAAACCACCGGGGAGCTGTTTTTT.

The chain is built from TRBV30 and TRBJ1-6, with D hard to call. CDR1 and CDR2 from the germline V gene are GTSNPN and SVGIG (reference sequence). Trimming took off 2 bases at V and 5 bases at J, with 19 bases between the two ends. The CDR3 length is 17 residues. CDR3: CAWSIHGVTDHNSPLHF. The CDR3, as DNA: TGTGCCTGGAGTATCCATGGAGTGACGGACCATAATTCACCCCTCCACTTT.

This clonotype has a count of ten or more. This chain uses TRBV29-1 with TRBJ1-4; TRBD1 might be the D (5 bases). V shed 7 bases and J shed 4 bases, with 10 bases lying between them. Germline loops: CDR1 SQVTM, CDR2 ANQGSEA. This CDR3 is 12 amino acids long. This CDR3 reads CSAGTVNEKLFF. The DNA of the CDR3 is TGCAGCGCCGGGACGGTTAATGAAAAACTGTTTTTT.

The chain couples TRBV4-1 to TRBJ2-2; TRBD1 aligns across 7 bases. This CDR3 comprises 14 residues. CDR1 and CDR2 from the germline V gene are MGHRA and YSYEKL. The junction had 7 bases not matched to a gene; V was cut back by 3 bases and J by 9 bases. This CDR3 reads CASSQEDRDRELFF. CDR3 bases: TGCGCCAGCAGCCAGGAAGACAGGGACCGGGAGCTGTTTTTT.

V gene TRBV3-1 combines with J gene TRBJ1-4; TRBD1 matches 8 bases. Germline V gene sequence: CDR1 LGHDT, CDR2 YNNKEL (reference sequence). Trimming took 4 bases from V and 8 from J; bases not matched to a gene: 6. The CDR3 contains 14 residues. The CDR3 loop reads CASSPTGAWEKLFF. The CDR3 region has the DNA TGTGCCAGCAGCCCGACAGGGGCTTGGGAAAAACTGTTTTTT.